This TCR beta chain emerged from a study of blood T cell repertoires in COVID-19. Profiling relied on immunoSEQ multiplex PCR, and the TCRdb table lists in-frame clones only, not all of them. The sample lists approximately 280,000 clones, roughly 90% seen once, with around 1.7% in the top ten. In assigning cohorts, the study relied on participant-reported clinical history. Specimen: PBMCs or T cells enriched from blood (not recorded which). The clonotype comes from a woman under 30 with acute COVID-19.

CDR3 loop: CAFSGVTDTQYF. The CDR3 region has the DNA TGTGCCTTTTCCGGGGTCACAGATACGCAGTATTTT. The rearrangement uses TRBV30 and TRBJ2-3; D perhaps matches TRBD2 (5 bases). This CDR3 region has 12 residues. The ends were cut back, 7 bases at V and 2 bases at J, with 10 bases in the middle. CDR1 is GTSNPN, CDR2 SVGIG, per germline (reference sequence).